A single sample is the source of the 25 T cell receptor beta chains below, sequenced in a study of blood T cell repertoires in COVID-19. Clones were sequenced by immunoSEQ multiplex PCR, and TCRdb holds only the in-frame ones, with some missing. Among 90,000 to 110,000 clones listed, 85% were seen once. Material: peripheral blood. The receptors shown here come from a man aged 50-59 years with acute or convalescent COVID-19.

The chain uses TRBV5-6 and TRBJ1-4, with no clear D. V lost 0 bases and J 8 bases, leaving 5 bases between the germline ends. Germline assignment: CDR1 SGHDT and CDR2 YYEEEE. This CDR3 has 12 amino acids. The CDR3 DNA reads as TGTGCCAGCAGCTTGGGAGGGGAAAAACTGTTTTTT. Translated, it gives CASSLGGEKLFF.

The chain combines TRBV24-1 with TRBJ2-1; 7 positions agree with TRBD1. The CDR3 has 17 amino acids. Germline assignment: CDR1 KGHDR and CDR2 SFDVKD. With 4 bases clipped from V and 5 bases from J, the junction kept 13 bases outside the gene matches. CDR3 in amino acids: CATSESHRGRANNEQFF. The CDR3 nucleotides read TGTGCCACCAGTGAGAGTCACAGGGGACGGGCGAACAATGAGCAGTTCTTC.

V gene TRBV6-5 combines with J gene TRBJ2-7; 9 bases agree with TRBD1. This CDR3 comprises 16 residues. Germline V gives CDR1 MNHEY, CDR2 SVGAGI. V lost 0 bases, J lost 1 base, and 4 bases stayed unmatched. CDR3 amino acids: CASSYSFGTGSYEQYF. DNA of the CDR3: TGTGCCAGCAGTTACTCGTTCGGGACAGGGTCCTACGAGCAGTACTTC.

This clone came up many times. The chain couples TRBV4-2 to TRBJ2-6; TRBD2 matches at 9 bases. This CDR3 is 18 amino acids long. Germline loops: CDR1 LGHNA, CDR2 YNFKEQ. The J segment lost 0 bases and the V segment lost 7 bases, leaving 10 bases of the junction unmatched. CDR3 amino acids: CASTSKLSGSSGANVLTF. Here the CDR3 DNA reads TGTGCCAGCACCTCTAAACTTAGCGGGAGCTCTGGGGCCAACGTCCTGACTTTC.

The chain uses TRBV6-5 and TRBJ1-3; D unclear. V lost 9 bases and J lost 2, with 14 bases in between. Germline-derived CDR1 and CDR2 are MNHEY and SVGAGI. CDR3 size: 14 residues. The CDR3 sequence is CASSEGATGNTIYF. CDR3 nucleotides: TGTGCCAGTTCGGAGGGAGCGACTGGAAACACCATATATTTT.

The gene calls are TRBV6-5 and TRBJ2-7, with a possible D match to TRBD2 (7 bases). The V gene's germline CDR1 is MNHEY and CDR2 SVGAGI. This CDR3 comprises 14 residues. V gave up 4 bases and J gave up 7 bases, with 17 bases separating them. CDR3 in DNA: TGTGCCAGCAGTTCGTACGGGGGGCCGGGGGAGCAGTACTTC. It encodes CASSSYGGPGEQYF.

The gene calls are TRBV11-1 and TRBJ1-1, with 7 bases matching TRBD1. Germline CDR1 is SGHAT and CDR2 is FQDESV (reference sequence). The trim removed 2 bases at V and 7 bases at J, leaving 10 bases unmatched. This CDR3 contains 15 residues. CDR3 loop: CASSLSPDRVNEAFF. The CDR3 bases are TGTGCCAGCAGCTTATCCCCAGACAGGGTAAATGAAGCTTTCTTT. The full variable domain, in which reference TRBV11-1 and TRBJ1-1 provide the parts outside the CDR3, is EAEVAQSPRYKITEKSQAVAFWCDPISGHATLYWYRQILGQGPELLVQFQDESVVDDSQLPKDRFSAERLKGVDSTLKIQPAELGDSAMYLCASSLSPDRVNEAFFGQGTRLTVV.

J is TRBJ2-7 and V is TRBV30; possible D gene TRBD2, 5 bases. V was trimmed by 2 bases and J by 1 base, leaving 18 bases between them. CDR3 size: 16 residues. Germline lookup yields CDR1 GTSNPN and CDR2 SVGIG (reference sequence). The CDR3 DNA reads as TGTGCCTGGAGTCCTAGGTACGGGGAAGGATCCTACGAGCAGTACTTC. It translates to CAWSPRYGEGSYEQYF.

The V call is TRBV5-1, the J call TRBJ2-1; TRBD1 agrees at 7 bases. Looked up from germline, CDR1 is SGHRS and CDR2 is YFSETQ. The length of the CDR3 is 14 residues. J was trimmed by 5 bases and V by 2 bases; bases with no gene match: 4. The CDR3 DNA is TGCGCCAGCAGCTTATCGACAGGGAACAATGAGCAGTTCTTC. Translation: CASSLSTGNNEQFF. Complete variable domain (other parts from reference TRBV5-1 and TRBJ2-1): KAGVTQTPRYLIKTRGQQVTLSCSPISGHRSVSWYQQTPGQGLQFLFEYFSETQRNKGNFPGRFSGRQFSNSRSEMNVSTLELGDSALYLCASSLSTGNNEQFFGPGTRLTVL.

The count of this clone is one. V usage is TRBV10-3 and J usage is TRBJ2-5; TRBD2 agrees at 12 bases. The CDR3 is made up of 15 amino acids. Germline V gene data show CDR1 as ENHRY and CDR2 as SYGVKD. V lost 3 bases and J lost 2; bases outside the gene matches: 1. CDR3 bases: TGTGCCATCAGTGAAGGGACTAGCGGGCAAGAGACCCAGTACTTC. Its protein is CAISEGTSGQETQYF.

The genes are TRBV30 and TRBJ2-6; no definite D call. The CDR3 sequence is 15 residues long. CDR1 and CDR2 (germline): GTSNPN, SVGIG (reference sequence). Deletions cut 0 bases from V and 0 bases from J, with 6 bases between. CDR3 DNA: TGTGCCTGGAGTGTACGAGGCTCTGGGGCCAACGTCCTGACTTTC. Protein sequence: CAWSVRGSGANVLTF.

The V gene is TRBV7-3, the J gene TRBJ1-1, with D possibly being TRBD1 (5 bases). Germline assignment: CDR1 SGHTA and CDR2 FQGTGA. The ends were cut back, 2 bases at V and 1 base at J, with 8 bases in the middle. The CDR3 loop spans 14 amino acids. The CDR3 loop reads CASSLQGPNTEAFF. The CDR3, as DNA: TGTGCCAGCAGCTTACAGGGTCCGAACACTGAAGCTTTCTTT.

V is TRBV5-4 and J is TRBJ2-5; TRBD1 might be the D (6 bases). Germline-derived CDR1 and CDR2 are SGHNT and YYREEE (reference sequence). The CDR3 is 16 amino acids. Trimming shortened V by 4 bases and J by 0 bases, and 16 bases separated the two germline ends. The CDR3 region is CASSRGGHGDQETQYF. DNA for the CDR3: TGTGCCAGCAGCCGAGGGGGACACGGCGACCAAGAGACCCAGTACTTC.

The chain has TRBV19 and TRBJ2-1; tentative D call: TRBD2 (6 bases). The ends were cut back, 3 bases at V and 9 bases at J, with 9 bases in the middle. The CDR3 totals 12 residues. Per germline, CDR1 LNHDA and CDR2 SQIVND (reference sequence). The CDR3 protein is CASSMTSSEQFF. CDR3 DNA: TGTGCCAGTAGTATGACTAGTTCTGAGCAGTTCTTC.

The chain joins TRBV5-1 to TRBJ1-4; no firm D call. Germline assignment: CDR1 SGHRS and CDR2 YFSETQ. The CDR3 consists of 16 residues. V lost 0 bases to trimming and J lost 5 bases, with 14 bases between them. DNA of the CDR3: TGCGCCAGCAGCTTGGCCGAGGCGGAAGTAAATGAAAAACTGTTTTTT. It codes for CASSLAEAEVNEKLFF. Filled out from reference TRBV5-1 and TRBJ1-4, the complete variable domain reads KAGVTQTPRYLIKTRGQQVTLSCSPISGHRSVSWYQQTPGQGLQFLFEYFSETQRNKGNFPGRFSGRQFSNSRSEMNVSTLELGDSALYLCASSLAEAEVNEKLFFGSGTQLSVL.

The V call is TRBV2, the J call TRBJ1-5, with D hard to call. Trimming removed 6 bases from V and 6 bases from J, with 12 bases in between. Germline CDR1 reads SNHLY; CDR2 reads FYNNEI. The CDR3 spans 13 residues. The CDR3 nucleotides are TGTGCCAGCAGAAGCCCGACGGGTCAGCCCCAGCATTTT. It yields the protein CASRSPTGQPQHF.

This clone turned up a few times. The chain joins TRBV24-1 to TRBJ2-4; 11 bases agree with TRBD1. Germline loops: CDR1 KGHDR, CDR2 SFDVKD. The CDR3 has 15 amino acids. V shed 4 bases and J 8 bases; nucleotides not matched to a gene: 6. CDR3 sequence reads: CATSDPGQGGDIQYF. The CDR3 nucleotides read TGTGCCACCAGTGACCCGGGACAGGGGGGAGACATTCAGTACTTC.

The CDR3 region is CATRPQDYGYTF. The CDR3 DNA reads TGTGCCACCCGTCCCCAGGATTATGGCTACACCTTC. The V call is TRBV2, the J call TRBJ1-2; no definite D call. The ends were cut back, 10 bases at V and 5 bases at J, with 14 bases in the middle. From germline, CDR1 is SNHLY and CDR2 FYNNEI. The CDR3 contains 12 residues.

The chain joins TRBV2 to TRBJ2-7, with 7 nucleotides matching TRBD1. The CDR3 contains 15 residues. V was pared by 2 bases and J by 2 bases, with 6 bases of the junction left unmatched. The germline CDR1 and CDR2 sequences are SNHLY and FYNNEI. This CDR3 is CASSERTGITYEQYF. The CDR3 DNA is TGTGCCAGCAGTGAAAGGACAGGTATTACCTACGAGCAGTACTTC. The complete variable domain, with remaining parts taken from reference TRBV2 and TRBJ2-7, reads EPEVTQTPSHQVTQMGQEVILRCVPISNHLYFYWYRQILGQKVEFLVSFYNNEISEKSEIFDDQFSVERPDGSNFTLKIRSTKLEDSAMYFCASSERTGITYEQYFGPGTRLTVT.

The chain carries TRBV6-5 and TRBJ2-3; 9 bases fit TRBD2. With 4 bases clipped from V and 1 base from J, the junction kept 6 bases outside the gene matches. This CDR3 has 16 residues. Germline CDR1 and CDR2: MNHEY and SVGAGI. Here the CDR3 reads CASSSGGGAGTDTQYF. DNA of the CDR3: TGTGCCAGCAGTTCTGGCGGGGGGGCGGGCACAGATACGCAGTATTTT.

This chain's CDR3 is CASTNRFSDTQYF. CDR3 bases: TGTGCCAGCACGAACAGGTTCTCAGATACGCAGTATTTT. The genes are TRBV6-5 and TRBJ2-3, with D possibly TRBD1 on 5 matching bases. The CDR3 totals 13 residues. Trimming shortened V by 7 bases and J by 4 bases, and 12 bases separated the two germline ends. The germline gives CDR1 MNHEY, CDR2 SVGAGI.

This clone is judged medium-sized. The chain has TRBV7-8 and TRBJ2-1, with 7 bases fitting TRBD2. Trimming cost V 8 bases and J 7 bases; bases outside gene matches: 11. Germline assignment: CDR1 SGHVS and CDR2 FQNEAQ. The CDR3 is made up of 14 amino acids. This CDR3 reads CASWGAGFLNEQFF. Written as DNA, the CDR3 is TGTGCCAGCTGGGGAGCGGGATTCCTTAATGAGCAGTTCTTC. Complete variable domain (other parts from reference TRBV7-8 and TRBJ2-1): GAGVSQSPRYKVAKRGQDVALRCDPISGHVSLFWYQQALGQGPEFLTYFQNEAQLDKSGLPSDRFFAERPEGSVSTLKIQRTQQEDSAVYLCASWGAGFLNEQFFGPGTRLTVL.

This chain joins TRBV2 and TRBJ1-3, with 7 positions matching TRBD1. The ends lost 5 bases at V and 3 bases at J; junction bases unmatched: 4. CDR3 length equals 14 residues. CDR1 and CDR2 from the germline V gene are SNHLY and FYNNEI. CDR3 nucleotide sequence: TGTGCCAGCAGTAATGACAGGGTTGGAAACACCATATATTTT. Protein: CASSNDRVGNTIYF.

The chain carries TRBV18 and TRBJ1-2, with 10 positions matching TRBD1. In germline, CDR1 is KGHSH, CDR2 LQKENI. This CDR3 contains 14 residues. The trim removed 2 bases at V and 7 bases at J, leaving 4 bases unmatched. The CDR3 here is CASSPRDRGSGYTF. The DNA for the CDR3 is TGTGCCAGCTCACCAAGGGACAGGGGTTCTGGCTACACCTTC.

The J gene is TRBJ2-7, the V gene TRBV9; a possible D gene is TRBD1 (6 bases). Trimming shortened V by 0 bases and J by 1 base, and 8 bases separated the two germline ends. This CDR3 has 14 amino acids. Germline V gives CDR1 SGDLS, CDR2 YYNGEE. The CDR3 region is CASSVAQGSYEQYF. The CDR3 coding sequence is TGTGCCAGCAGCGTAGCCCAGGGGTCCTACGAGCAGTACTTC.